This TCR beta chain comes out of a study of blood T cells in healthy people across ages. With a J-beta primer mix and a sample-barcoded 5' primer, a second PCR ran 7 to 11 cycles. TCRdb re-called the 5' RACE reads through MiXCR, storing one row per CDR3 protein. The data show roughly 1,500,000 distinct CDR3 sequences, approximately 42% seen once. The germline gives CDR1 DFQATT, CDR2 SNEGSKA (reference sequence). This CDR3 contains 13 residues. The V and J ends lost 5 bases and 9 bases, in that order; junction bases with no gene match: 12. The clonotype was recovered from a woman under 30 in good health. Source material: blood. The chain couples TRBV20-1 to TRBJ2-7; 8 bases agree with TRBD2. The CDR3 nucleotides read TGCAGTGCTGAGACTAGCGCCCTGGCAGCGCAGTACTTC. It codes for CSAETSALAAQYF.